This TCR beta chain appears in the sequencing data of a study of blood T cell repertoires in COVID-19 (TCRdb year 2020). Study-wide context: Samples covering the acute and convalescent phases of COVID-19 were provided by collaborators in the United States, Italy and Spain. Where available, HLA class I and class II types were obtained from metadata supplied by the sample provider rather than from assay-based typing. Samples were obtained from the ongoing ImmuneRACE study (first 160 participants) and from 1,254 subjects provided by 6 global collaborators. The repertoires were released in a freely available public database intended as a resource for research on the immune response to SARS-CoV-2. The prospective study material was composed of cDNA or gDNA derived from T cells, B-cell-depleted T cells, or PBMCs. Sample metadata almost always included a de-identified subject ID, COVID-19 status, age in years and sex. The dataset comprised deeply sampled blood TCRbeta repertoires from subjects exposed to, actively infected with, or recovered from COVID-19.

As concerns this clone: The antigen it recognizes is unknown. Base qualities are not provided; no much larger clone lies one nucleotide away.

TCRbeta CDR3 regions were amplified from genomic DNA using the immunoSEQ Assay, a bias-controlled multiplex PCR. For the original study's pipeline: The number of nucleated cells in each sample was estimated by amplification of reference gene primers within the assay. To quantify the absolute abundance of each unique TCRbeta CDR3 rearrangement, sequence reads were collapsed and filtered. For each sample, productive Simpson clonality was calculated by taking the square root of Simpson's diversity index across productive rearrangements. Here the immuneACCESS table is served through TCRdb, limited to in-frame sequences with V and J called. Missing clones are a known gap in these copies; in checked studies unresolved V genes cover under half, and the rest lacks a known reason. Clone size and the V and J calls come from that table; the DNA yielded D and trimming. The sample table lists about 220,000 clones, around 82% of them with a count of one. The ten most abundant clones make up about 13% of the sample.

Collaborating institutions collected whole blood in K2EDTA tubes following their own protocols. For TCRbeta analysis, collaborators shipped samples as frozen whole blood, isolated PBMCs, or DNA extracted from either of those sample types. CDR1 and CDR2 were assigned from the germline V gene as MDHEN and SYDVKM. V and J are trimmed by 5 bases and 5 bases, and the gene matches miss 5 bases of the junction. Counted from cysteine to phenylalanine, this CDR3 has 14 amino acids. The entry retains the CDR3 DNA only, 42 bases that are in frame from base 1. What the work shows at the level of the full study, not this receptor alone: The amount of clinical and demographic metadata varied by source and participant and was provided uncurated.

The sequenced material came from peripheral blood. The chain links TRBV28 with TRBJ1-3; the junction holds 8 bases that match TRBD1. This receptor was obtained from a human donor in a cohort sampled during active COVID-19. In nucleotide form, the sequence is TGTGCCAGCAGTCCCGGACAGGGCCGAAACACCATATATTTT. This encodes CASSPGQGRNTIYF.